Listed below are T cell receptor beta chains from one sample, sequenced in a study of shared clonotypes between healthy human individuals. Assay: immunoSEQ multiplex PCR; the TCRdb copy retains only in-frame clones and omits some. The table lists some 650,000 clones, about 96% of them singletons. Sequenced sample: naive CD4+ T cells sorted from blood. Receptors were obtained from a woman aged 25 to 39 in good health. Each CDR3 is given without its conserved first and last residue. Size tells how often a clone was seen (once, few, many) or the class of an expanded clone, and some rows leave it out.

clone_size v_call cdr3_aa
once TRBV5-4 ASSLGSGRAANTGELF
- TRBV19 ASSPSTGNEKLF
- TRBV6-6 ASSQGMEDTQY
- TRBV5-1 ASSLAGQGSGYT
- TRBV7-9 ASSLVAGGFTDTQY
- TRBV6-1 ASSSQFGAGNTIY
- TRBV29-1 SAREYYEQF
- TRBV25-1 ASSERVGSTDTQY
- TRBV19 ASSISGGPSYEQY
- TRBV18 ASSPFDGDEQY
once TRBV4-1 ASSHNGVNNSPLH
- TRBV19 ASTEITGFEVWPQH
- TRBV6-5 ASKAQGTRTDTQY
- TRBV28 ASSFPGGRETQY
- TRBV29-1 SVVKTVVNTEAF
- TRBV4-1 ASSQGENSYNEQF
- TRBV5-5 ASSSAGDTQY
- TRBV4-1 ASSLGQGANEKLF
once TRBV18 ASSPYQTDTQY
- TRBV5-1 ASSPTSGASYEQY
- TRBV2 ASSALISGANVLT
- TRBV5-1 ASSLLQEDGYT
- TRBV21-1 ASSKTSGGYNEQF
- TRBV2 ASSHPYNSPLH
- TRBV15 ATSRVGQGWPDTQY
- TRBV6-6 ASTYRTSGSDEQF
- TRBV19 ASSTRTGAALSGYT
- TRBV11-3 ASSLVAGSNEQF
once TRBV10-2 ASREHRSSSSYEQY
- TRBV28 ASSLGGASNEKLF
- TRBV11-3 ASRLAGSNYGYT
- TRBV7-8 ASSNADTQY
- TRBV5-4 ASSRGLAGVSYEQY
- TRBV6-5 ASRSSVAQETQY
- TRBV5-1 ASSRDRSTGELF
- TRBV9 ASSGSASSYNEQF
- TRBV28 ASSAGTGVGEQY
- TRBV7-9 ASSLGTVSGEKLF
- TRBV5-4 ASSGRTVESSYNSPLH
- TRBV9 ASSGTGENRLAGGSSYNEQF
- TRBV10-3 AISVGGGISYEQY